This T cell receptor beta chain is drawn from a study of blood T cell repertoires in COVID-19. Profiled with immunoSEQ multiplex PCR; TCRdb holds only in-frame clones, not every one. The sample consists of roughly 140,000 clones, 84% of them appearing once. Trimming took off 2 bases at V and 7 bases at J, with 12 bases between the two ends. The CDR3 has 14 amino acids. Germline values: CDR1 LNHDA, CDR2 SQIVND (reference sequence). The chain has TRBV19 and TRBJ1-5; no clear D. Sequencing used peripheral blood. The sequence was obtained from a woman aged 45-59 years in a cohort sampled during active or convalescent COVID-19. CDR3 in amino acids: CASSIQAGGQPQHF. CDR3 coding DNA: TGTGCCAGTAGTATACAGGCTGGCGGGCAGCCCCAGCATTTT.